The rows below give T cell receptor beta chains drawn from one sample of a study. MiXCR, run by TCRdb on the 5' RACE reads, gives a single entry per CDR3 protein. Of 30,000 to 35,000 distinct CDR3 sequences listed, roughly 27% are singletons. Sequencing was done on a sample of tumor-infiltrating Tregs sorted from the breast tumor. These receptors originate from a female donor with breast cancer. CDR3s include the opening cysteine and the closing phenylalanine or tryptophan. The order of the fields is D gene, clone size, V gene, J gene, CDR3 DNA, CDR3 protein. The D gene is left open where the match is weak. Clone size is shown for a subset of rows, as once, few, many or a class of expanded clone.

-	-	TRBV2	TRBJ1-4	TGTGCCACCCTTACGGGGGGGAATGAAAAACTGTTTTTT	CATLTGGNEKLFF
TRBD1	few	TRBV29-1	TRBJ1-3	TGCAGTGTTCAGACAGGGGGCGAAAACACCATATATTTT	CSVQTGGENTIYF
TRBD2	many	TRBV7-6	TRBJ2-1	TGTGCCAGCAGCGTCATTACTAGCGGGGGGTACAATGAGCAGTTCTTC	CASSVITSGGYNEQFF
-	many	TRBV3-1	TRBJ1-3	TGTGCCAGCAGCCAACTCGTCGGGGGCACCATATATTTT	CASSQLVGGTIYF
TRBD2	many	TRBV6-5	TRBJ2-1	TGTGCCAGCAGTCAGCTAGCGGGAGTGTACAATGAGCAGTTCTTC	CASSQLAGVYNEQFF
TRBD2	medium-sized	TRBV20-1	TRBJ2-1	TGCAGTGCTAGACGCCTAGCGGCCTACAATGAGCAGTTCTTC	CSARRLAAYNEQFF
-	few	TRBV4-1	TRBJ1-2	TGCGCCAGCAGTCGTGGCACAGGCCCTCGCCGGGGCTACACCTTC	CASSRGTGPRRGYTF
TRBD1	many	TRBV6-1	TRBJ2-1	TGTGCCAGCAGGTGGGACAGGGCGAATGAGCAGTTCTTC	CASRWDRANEQFF
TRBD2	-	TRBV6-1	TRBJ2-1	TGTGCCAGCAGTGAGCGGGAGGAGTACAATGAGCAGTTCTTC	CASSEREEYNEQFF
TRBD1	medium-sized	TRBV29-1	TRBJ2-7	TGCAGCGTCGACCCCACAGGGGTTGACGAGCAGTACTTC	CSVDPTGVDEQYF
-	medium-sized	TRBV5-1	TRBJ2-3	TGCGCCAGCAGCTTCGAGCTTAGTACAGATACGCAGTATTTT	CASSFELSTDTQYF
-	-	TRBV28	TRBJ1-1	TGTGCCAGCAGACAAGGCGGGGTCAGGGGGAACACTGAAGCTTTCTTT	CASRQGGVRGNTEAFF
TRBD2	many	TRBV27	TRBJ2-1	TGTGCCAGCAGTGCAATAGCGGGAGGAAACAATGAGCAGTTCTTC	CASSAIAGGNNEQFF
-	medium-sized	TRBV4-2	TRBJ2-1	TGTGCCAGCAGCCAAGATAGGAATGAGCAGTTCTTC	CASSQDRNEQFF
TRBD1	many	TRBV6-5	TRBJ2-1	TGTGCCAGCAGCCTGGACAGGGGAGGAGGAAATCACAATGAGCAGTTCTTC	CASSLDRGGGNHNEQFF
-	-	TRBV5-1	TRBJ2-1	TGCGCCAGCAGCTTGGACCTCCGGGGCAATGAGCAGTTCTTC	CASSLDLRGNEQFF
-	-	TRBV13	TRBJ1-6	TGTGCCAGCAGCTTAGGCCCAGGGACGAATTCACCCCTCCACTTT	CASSLGPGTNSPLHF
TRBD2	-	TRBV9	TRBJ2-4	TGTGCCAGCGACGCGGGGGGTGGGGGAAACATTCGGTACTTC	CASDAGGGGNIRYF
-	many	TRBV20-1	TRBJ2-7	TGCAGTGCTAGAGATCCCGGGGTTTCCCACGAGCAGTACTTC	CSARDPGVSHEQYF
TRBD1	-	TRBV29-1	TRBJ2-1	TGCAGCGTTTTTACCCCCGGGACAGGGGACAATGAGCAGTTCTTC	CSVFTPGTGDNEQFF
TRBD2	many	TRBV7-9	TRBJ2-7	TGTGCCAGCAGCCCTTCACTGGGGCGGGAGGCGGTGTACGAGCAGTACTTC	CASSPSLGREAVYEQYF
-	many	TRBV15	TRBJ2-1	TGTGCCACCAGAGGGGATTACAATGAGCAGTTCTTC	CATRGDYNEQFF
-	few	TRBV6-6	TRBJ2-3	TGTGCCAGCAGTCCTGACGGCACAGATACGCAGTATTTT	CASSPDGTDTQYF
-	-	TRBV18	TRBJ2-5	TGTGCCAGCTCACCGCCGGGAATAGCAGGCCTACAAGAGACCCAGTACTTC	CASSPPGIAGLQETQYF
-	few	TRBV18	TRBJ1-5	TGTGCCAGCTCACCAGTCGGTTCCAATCAGCCCCAGCATTTT	CASSPVGSNQPQHF
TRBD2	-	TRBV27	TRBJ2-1	TGTGCCAGCAGTTATGGGTCACTAGCGGGAGGGCCTAGCTACAATGAGCAGTTCTTC	CASSYGSLAGGPSYNEQFF
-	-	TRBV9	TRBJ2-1	TGTGCCAGCAGCGTAGCCAGCGACCCCTCCTACAATGAGCAGTTCTTC	CASSVASDPSYNEQFF
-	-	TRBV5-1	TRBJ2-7	TGCGCCAGCAGCTTGGGTCTGGACCTGGAATCTCACGAGCAGTACTTC	CASSLGLDLESHEQYF
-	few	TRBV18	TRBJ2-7	TGTGCCAGCTCATTCCGCACCTCCTACGAGCAGTACTTC	CASSFRTSYEQYF
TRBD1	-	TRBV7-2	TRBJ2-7	TGTGCCAGCAGCTTTCGGACAGGCCCCTACGAGCAGTACTTC	CASSFRTGPYEQYF
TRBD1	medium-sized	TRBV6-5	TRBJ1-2	TGTGCCAGCAAAGACAGGGGCTATGGCTACACCTTC	CASKDRGYGYTF
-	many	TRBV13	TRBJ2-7	TGTGCCAGCAGCTTAGCAAGAAAGGCCTACGAGCAGTACTTC	CASSLARKAYEQYF